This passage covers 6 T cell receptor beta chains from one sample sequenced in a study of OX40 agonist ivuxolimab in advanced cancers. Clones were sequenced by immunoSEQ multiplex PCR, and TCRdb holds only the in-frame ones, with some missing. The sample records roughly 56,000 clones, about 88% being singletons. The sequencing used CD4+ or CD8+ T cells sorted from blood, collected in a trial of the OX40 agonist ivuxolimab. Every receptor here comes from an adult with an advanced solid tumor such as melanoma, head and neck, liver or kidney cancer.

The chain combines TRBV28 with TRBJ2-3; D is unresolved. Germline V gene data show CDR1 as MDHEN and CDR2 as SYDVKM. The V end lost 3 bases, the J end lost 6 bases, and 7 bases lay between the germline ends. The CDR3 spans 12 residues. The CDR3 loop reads CASSFSMDTQYF. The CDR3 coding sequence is TGTGCCAGCAGTTTTTCTATGGATACGCAGTATTTT.

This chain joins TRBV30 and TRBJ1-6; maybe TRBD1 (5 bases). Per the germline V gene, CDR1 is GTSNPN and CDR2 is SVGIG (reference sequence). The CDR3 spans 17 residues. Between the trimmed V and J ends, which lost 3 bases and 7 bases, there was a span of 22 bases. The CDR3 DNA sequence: TGTGCCTGGAGCGGAGGAGGAGGGGCCGCCAAAAATTCACCCCTCCACTTT. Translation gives CAWSGGGGAAKNSPLHF.

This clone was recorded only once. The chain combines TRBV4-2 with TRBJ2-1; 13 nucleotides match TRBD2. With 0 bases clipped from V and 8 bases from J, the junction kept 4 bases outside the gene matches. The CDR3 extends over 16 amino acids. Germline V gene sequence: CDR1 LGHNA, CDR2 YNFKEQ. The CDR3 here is CASSQEGLAGRHEQFF. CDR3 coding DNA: TGTGCCAGCAGCCAAGAGGGACTAGCGGGAAGACATGAGCAGTTCTTC.

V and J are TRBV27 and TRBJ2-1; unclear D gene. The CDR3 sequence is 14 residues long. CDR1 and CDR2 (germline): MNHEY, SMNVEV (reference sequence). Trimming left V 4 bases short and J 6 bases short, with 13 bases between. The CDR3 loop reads CASSYTGLSNEQFF. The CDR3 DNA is TGTGCCAGCAGTTATACTGGGCTCAGCAATGAGCAGTTCTTC.

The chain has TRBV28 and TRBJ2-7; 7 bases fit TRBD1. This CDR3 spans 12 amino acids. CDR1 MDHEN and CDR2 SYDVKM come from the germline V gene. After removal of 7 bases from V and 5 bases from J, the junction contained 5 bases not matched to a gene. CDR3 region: CASTRTGHEQYF. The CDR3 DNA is TGTGCCAGCACCAGGACAGGTCACGAGCAGTACTTC.

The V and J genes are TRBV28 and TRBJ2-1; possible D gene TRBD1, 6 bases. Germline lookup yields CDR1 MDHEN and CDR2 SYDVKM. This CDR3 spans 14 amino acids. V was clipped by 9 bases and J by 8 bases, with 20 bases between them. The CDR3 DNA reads TGTGCCAGTTGGGGTTGGGGGCTATTGGATGAGCAGTTCTTC. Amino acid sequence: CASWGWGLLDEQFF.